This T cell receptor beta chain was recovered during a study of blood T cells in healthy people across ages. Regarding the study as a whole: Leaving the PBMCs unsorted stopped any conclusive comparison of naive versus antigen-experienced cells.

As for this clonotype: The antigen remains unidentified.

Alongside a J-beta primer mix, a sample-barcoded 5' primer served in a second PCR lasting roughly 6 to 12 cycles. TCRdb recomputed calls from the 5' RACE reads with MiXCR, one row per CDR3 protein. The sample comprises hundreds of thousands of distinct CDR3 sequences, around 45% of which are singletons, and roughly a third rests with the top ten. Isolation yielded PBMCs, at least 7 million per sample, in every case. The germline V gene encodes CDR1 SGHDN and CDR2 FVKESK. This CDR3 is built from 17 residues. Sequenced material: blood. This clonotype was obtained from a woman aged 55-70 years in good health. V is TRBV14 and J is TRBJ2-1; the match to TRBD1 covers 8 bases. The DNA end lines up better with TRBJ2-7; the J call may be wrong. This CDR3 reads CASRERQGRPSYNEQYF. For the CDR3, the DNA is TGTGCCAGCAGGGAAAGACAGGGGCGCCCCTCCTACAATGAGCAGTACTTC.